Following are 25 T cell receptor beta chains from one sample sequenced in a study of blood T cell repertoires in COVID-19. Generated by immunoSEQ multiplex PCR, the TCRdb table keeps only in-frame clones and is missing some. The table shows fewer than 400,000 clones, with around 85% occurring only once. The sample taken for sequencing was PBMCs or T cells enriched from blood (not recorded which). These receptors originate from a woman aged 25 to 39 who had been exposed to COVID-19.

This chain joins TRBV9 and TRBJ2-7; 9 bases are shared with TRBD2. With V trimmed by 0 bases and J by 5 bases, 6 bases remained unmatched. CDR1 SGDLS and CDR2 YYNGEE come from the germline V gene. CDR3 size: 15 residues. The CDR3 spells CASSVGPSGMNEQYF. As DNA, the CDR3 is TGTGCCAGCAGCGTAGGCCCTAGCGGGATGAACGAGCAGTACTTC.

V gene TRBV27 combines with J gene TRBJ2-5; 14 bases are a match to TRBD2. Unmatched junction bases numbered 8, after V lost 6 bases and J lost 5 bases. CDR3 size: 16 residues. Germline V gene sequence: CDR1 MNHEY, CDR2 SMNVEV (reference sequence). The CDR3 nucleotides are TGTGCCAGCAGCTCAATGGGACTAGCGGGGGCTGAGACCCAGTACTTC. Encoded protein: CASSSMGLAGAETQYF.

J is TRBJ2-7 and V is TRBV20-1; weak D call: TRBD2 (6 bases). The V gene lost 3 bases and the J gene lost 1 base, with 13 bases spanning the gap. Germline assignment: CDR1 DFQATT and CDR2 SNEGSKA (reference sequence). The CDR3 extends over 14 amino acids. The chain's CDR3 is CSASPGSDSYEQYF. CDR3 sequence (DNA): TGCAGTGCTAGTCCCGGGAGCGATTCCTACGAGCAGTACTTC.

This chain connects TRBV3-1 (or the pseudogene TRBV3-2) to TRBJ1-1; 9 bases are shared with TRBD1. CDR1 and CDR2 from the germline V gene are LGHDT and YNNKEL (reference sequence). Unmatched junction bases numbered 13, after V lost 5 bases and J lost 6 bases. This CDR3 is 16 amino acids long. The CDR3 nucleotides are TGTGCCAGCAGCTTACAACCGGGACAGGGTTTCCCTGAAGCTTTCTTT. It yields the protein CASSLQPGQGFPEAFF.

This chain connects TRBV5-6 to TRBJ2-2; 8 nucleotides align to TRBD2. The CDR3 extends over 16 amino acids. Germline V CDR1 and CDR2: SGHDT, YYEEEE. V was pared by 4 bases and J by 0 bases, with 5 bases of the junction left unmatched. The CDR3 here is CASSQPGLANTGELFF. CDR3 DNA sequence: TGTGCCAGCAGCCAACCGGGACTAGCGAACACCGGGGAGCTGTTTTTT.

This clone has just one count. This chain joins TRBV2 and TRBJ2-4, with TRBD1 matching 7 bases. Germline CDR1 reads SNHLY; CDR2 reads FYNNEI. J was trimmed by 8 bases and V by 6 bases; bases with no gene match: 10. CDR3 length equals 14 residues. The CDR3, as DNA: TGTGCCAGCAGAAGAGGGGGCCGAGGGGACATTCAGTACTTC. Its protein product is CASRRGGRGDIQYF.

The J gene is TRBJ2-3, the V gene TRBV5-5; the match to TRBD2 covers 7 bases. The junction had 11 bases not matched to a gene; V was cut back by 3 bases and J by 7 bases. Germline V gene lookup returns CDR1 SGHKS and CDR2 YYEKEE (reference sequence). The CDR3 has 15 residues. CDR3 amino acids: CASSSSGTIDNTQYF. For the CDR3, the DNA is TGTGCCAGCAGCTCCAGCGGGACCATTGATAATACGCAGTATTTT.

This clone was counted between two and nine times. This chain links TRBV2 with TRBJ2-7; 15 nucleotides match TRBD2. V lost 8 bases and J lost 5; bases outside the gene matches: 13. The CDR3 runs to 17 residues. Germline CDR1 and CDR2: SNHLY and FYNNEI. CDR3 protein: CASVLHRTSGRVNEQYF. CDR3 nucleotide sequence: TGTGCCAGCGTCTTACACCGGACTAGCGGGAGGGTGAACGAGCAGTACTTC.

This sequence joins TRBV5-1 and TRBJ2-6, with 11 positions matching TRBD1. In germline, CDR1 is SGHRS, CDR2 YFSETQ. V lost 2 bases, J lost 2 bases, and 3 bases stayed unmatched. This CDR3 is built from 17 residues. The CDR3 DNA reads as TGCGCCAGCAGCTTCGGACAGGGGGCGCCTGGGGCCAACGTCCTGACTTTC. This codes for CASSFGQGAPGANVLTF. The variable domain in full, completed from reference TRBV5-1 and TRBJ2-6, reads KAGVTQTPRYLIKTRGQQVTLSCSPISGHRSVSWYQQTPGQGLQFLFEYFSETQRNKGNFPGRFSGRQFSNSRSEMNVSTLELGDSALYLCASSFGQGAPGANVLTFGAGSRLTVL.

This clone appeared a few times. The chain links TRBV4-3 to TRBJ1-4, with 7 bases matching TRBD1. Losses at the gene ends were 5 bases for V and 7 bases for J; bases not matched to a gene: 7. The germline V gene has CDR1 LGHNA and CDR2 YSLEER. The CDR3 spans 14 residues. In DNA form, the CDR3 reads TGCGCCAGCAGCACACAGGGGATTGGTGAAAAACTGTTTTTT. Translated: CASSTQGIGEKLFF.

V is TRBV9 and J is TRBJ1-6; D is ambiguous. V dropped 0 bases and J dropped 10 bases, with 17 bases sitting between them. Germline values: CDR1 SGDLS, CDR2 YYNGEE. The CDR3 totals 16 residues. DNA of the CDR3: TGTGCCAGCAGCGTAGGCGTCGGGAACGGCAAATCACCCCTCCACTTT. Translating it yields CASSVGVGNGKSPLHF.

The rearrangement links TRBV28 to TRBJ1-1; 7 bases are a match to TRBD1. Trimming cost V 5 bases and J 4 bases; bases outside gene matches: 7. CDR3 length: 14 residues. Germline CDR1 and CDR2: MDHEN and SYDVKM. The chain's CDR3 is CASSHRGVGTEAFF. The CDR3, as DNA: TGTGCCAGCAGTCACAGGGGCGTAGGCACTGAAGCTTTCTTT.

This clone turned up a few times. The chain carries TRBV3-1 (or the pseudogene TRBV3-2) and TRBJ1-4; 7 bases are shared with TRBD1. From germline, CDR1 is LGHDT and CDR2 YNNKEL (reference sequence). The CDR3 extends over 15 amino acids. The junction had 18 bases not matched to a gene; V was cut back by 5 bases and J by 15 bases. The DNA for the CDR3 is TGTGCCAGCAGCGCCCCCGAGGGACAGCTGAAAAGAATGTTTTTT. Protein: CASSAPEGQLKRMFF.

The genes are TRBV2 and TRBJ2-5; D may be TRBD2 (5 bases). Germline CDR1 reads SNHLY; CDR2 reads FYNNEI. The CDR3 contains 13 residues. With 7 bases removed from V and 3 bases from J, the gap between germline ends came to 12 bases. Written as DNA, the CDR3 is TGTGCCAGCACCCGAGCGGAAAAAGAGACCCAGTACTTC. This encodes CASTRAEKETQYF.

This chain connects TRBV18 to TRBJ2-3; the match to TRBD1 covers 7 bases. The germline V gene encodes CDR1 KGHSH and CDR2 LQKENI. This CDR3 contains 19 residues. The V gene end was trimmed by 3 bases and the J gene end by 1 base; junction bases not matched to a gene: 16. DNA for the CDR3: TGTGCCAGCTCACCCCCTCCGGGGACAGTGGTAGTCCGCACAGATACGCAGTATTTT. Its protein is CASSPPPGTVVVRTDTQYF.

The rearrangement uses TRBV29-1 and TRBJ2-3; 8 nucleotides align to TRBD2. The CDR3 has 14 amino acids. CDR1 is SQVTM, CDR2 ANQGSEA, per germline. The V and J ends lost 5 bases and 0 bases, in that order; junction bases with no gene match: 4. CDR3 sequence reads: CSVSTGGSTDTQYF. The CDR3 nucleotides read TGCAGCGTTAGTACGGGGGGGAGCACAGATACGCAGTATTTT.

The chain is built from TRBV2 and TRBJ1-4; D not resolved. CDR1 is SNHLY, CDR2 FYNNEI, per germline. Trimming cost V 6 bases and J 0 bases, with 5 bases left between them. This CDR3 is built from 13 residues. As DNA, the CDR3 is TGTGCCAGCAGGGCCACAACTAATGAAAAACTGTTTTTT. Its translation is CASRATTNEKLFF. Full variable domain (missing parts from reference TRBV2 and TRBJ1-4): EPEVTQTPSHQVTQMGQEVILRCVPISNHLYFYWYRQILGQKVEFLVSFYNNEISEKSEIFDDQFSVERPDGSNFTLKIRSTKLEDSAMYFCASRATTNEKLFFGSGTQLSVL.

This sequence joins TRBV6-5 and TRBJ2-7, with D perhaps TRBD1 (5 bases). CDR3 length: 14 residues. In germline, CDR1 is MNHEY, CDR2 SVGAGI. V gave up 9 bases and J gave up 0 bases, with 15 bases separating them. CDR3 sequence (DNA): TGTGCCAGTAGACGGACACCTAGCTCCTACGAGCAGTACTTC. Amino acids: CASRRTPSSYEQYF.

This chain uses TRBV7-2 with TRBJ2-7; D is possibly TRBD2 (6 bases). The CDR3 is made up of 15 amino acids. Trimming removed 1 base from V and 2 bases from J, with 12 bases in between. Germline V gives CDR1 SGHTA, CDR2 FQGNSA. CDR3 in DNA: TGTGCCAGCAGCTTAGTCTATAGCGGAGCCTACGAGCAGTACTTC. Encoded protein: CASSLVYSGAYEQYF. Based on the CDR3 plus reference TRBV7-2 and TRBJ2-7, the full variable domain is GAGVSQSPSNKVTEKGKDVELRCDPISGHTALYWYRQSLGQGLEFLIYFQGNSAPDKSGLPSDRFSAERTGGSVSTLTIQRTQQEDSAVYLCASSLVYSGAYEQYFGPGTRLTVT.

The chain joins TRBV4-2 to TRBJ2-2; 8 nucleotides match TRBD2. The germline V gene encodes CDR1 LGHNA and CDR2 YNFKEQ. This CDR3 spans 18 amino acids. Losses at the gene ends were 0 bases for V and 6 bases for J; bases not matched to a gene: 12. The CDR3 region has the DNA TGTGCCAGCAGCCAAGAACTACTCGGACTAGCAAGTTCCGGGGAGCTGTTTTTT. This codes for CASSQELLGLASSGELFF.

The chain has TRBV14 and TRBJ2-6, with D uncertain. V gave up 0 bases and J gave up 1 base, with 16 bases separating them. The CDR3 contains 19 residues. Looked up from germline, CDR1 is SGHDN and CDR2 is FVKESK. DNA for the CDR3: TGTGCCAGCAGCCAAGATTACCCCCGACGGGTATCTGGGGCCAACGTCCTGACTTTC. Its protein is CASSQDYPRRVSGANVLTF. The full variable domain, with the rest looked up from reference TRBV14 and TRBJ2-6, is EAGVTQFPSHSVIEKGQTVTLRCDPISGHDNLYWYRRVMGKEIKFLLHFVKESKQDESGMPNNRFLAERTGGTYSTLKVQPAELEDSGVYFCASSQDYPRRVSGANVLTFGAGSRLTVL.

The CDR3 nucleotides are TGTGCCAGCAGCGCGAACGGGGGCGAGCAGTACTTC. Amino acid sequence: CASSANGGEQYF. V gene TRBV9 combines with J gene TRBJ2-7; a weak D match, TRBD2 (6 bases). Looked up from germline, CDR1 is SGDLS and CDR2 is YYNGEE. CDR3 length equals 12 residues. Between the trimmed V and J ends, which lost 3 bases and 6 bases, there was a span of 10 bases.

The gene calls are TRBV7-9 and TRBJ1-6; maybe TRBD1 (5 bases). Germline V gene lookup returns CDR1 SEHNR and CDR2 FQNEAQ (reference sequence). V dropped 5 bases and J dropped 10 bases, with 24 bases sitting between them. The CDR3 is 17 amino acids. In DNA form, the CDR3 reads TGTGCCAGCAGCCTACTGCGACGGGGCGGCGGGGTCTCACCCCTCCACTTT. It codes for CASSLLRRGGGVSPLHF.

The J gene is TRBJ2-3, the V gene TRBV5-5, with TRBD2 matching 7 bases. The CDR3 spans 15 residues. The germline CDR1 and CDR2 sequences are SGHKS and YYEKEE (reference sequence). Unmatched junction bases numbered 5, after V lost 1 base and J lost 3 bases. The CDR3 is CASSLSGVATDTQYF. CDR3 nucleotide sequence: TGTGCCAGCAGCTTGAGCGGGGTAGCAACAGATACGCAGTATTTT.

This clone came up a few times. This CDR3 is CASSFDRADEKLFF. The CDR3 nucleotides read TGTGCCAGCAGCTTTGACAGGGCGGACGAAAAACTGTTTTTT. V gene TRBV6-5 combines with J gene TRBJ1-4, with 7 bases aligning to TRBD1. Trimming at V came to 6 bases and at J to 8 bases, leaving 9 bases not matched to a gene. Per the germline V gene, CDR1 is MNHEY and CDR2 is SVGAGI. The CDR3 is 14 amino acids.